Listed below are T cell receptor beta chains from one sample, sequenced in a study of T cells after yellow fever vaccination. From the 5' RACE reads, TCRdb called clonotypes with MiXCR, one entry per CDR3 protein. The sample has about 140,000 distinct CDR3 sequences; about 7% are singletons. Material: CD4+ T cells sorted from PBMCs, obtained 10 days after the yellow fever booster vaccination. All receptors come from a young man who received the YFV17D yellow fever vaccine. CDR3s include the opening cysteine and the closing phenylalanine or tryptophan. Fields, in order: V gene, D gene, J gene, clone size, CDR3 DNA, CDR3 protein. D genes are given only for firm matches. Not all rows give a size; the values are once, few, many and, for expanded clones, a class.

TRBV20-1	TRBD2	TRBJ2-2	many	TGCAGGGCTGTGGGAGCGGGAGGCACCGGGGAGCTGTTTTTT	CRAVGAGGTGELFF
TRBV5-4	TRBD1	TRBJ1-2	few	TGTGCCAGCAGCTTGGAGGGACAGGTTTATGGCTACACCTTC	CASSLEGQVYGYTF
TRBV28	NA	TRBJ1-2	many	TGTGCCAGCAGTCTTACCCAATATGGCTACACCTTC	CASSLTQYGYTF
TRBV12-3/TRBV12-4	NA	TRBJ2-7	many	TGTGCCAGCAGTTTTGGTCAGGGGTTAACCTACGAGCAGTACTTC	CASSFGQGLTYEQYF
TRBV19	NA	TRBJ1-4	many	TGTGCCAGTAGTCTTTACAGGCATGAAAAACTGTTTTTT	CASSLYRHEKLFF
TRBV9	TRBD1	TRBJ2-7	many	TGTGCCAGCAGCGTGGGACAGGGGCCCTCCTACGAGCAGTACTTC	CASSVGQGPSYEQYF
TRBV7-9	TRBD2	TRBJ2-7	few	TGTGCCAGCAGCTATGGGCCGGGAGGGGGAAACTACGAGCAGTACTTC	CASSYGPGGGNYEQYF
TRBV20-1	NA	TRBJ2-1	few	TGCAGTGCTAGAAGTATGAGGAGACCCGGTGAGTCACACTCCTACAATGAGCAGTTCTTC	CSARSMRRPGESHSYNEQFF
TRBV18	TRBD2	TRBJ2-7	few	TGTGCCAGCTCAGCTACTAGCGGGAGAGTTACCGAGCAGTACTTC	CASSATSGRVTEQYF
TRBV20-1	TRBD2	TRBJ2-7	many	TGCAGTGCTGAACAAAAGGGCGGGAGCTACGAGCAGTACTTC	CSAEQKGGSYEQYF
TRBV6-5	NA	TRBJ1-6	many	TGTGCCAGCAGTTACTCGGACAGAACTAGCTCCTATAATTCACCCCTCCACTTT	CASSYSDRTSSYNSPLHF
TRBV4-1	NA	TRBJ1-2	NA	TGCGCCAGCAGCCATCGGATAGGTCGCAATACGAACTATGGCTACACCTTC	CASSHRIGRNTNYGYTF
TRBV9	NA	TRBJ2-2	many	TGTGCCAGCAGCGTAGCAGGGAACACCGGGGAGCTGTTTTTT	CASSVAGNTGELFF
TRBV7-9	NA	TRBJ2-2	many	TGTGCCAGCAGCTTATGGCCCGCGGCAGAAAACACCGGGGAGCTGTTTTTT	CASSLWPAAENTGELFF
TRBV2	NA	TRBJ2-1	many	TGTGCCAGCAAGAAGGACACTTTCTCCTACAATGAGCAGTTCTTC	CASKKDTFSYNEQFF
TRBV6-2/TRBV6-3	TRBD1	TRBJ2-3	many	TGTGCCAGCTTTCGACAGGGGACAGATACGCAGTATTTT	CASFRQGTDTQYF
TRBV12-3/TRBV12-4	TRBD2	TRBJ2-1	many	TGTGCCAGCAGTTTAGGACTAGCGGGAACCTACAATGAGCAGTTCTTC	CASSLGLAGTYNEQFF
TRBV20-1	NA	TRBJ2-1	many	TGCAGTGCTACGACTAGTTGGCTTGAGCAGTTCTTC	CSATTSWLEQFF
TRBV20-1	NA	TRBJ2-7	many	TGCAGTGCTACACGTAGCTCCTACGAGCAGTACTTC	CSATRSSYEQYF
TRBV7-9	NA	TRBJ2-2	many	TGTGCCAGCAGCTTATTGGGGGGCGCATCCGGGGAGCTGTTTTTT	CASSLLGGASGELFF
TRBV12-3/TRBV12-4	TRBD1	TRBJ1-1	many	TGTGCCAGCACCTGGCGACAGGGGAAAACTGAAGCTTTCTTT	CASTWRQGKTEAFF
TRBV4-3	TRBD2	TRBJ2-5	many	TGCGCCAGCAGCCATGATATCGGACTAGCCCAGGCCCAGTACTTC	CASSHDIGLAQAQYF
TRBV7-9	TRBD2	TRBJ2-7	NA	TGTGCCAGCAGCCAATGGGAGCGGGAGCGCCCCGAGCAGTACTTC	CASSQWERERPEQYF
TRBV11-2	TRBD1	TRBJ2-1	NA	TGTGCCAGCAGCTCTAGGACAGGGGTAGTGAATGAGCAGTTCTTC	CASSSRTGVVNEQFF
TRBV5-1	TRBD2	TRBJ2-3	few	TGCGCCAGCAGCTTGACGGGACTAGCGGGGCCGGGGACGAGAGATACGCAGTATTTT	CASSLTGLAGPGTRDTQYF
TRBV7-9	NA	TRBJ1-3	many	TGTGCCAGCAGCTTAAGAGGCGTCTCTGGAAACACCATATATTTT	CASSLRGVSGNTIYF
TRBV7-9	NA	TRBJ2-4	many	TGTGCCAGCAGCTTAGACGGGGCAGCCAAAAACATTCAGTACTTC	CASSLDGAAKNIQYF
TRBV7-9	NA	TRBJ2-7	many	TGTGCCAGCAGCAAATCTAGCCTCCCCTACGAGCAGTACTTC	CASSKSSLPYEQYF
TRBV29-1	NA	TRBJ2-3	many	TGCAGCGTTGGACAGAACCCACCGGATACGCAGTATTTT	CSVGQNPPDTQYF
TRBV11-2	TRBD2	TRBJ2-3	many	TGTGCCAGCAGCTTTGCGAGCGGGAGGCGGGATACGCAGTATTTT	CASSFASGRRDTQYF
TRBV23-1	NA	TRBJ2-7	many	TGCGCCAGCAGTCAATCGACGGGAGCGCCCTACGAGCAGTACTTC	CASSQSTGAPYEQYF